This T cell receptor (beta chain) was identified in a study of T-cell reconstitution after alpha-beta-depleted transplantation in children. This clonotype was recorded at least ten times. Trimming cost V 4 bases and J 2 bases, with 19 bases left between them. Germline CDR1 and CDR2: SQVTM and ANQGSEA. The CDR3 has 16 residues. Construction of the TCRbeta library involved unique molecular identifiers. Each CDR3 protein is one row after TCRdb ran MiXCR on the PCR reads. The sample shows 180,000 or so distinct CDR3 sequences, around 5.9% of them seen only once. This rearrangement joins TRBV29-1 to TRBJ2-3; D possibly corresponds to TRBD2 (7 bases). This TCR was sampled from a girl under three years old with combined immunodeficiency, due to receive a stem cell transplant. Sequences were derived from PBMCs, sampled before TCRalphabeta/CD19-depleted stem cell transplant. Written as DNA, the CDR3 is TGCAGCGTTGTCATACTCCCCGGGGGGCACACAGATACGCAGTATTTT. Protein sequence: CSVVILPGGHTDTQYF.